This T cell receptor beta chain was retrieved from a study of shared clonotypes between healthy human individuals (dated by TCRdb to about 2020). About the full investigation: The cohort included three men and a couple of women between 18 and 49 years of age. Different laboratories and diverse techniques were used to prepare libraries and sequence TCR repertoires, to increase sequencing depth and limit assay-specific biases. To estimate repertoire size and how much clonotype sharing occurs between individuals, the study deeply sequenced the blood TCR repertoires of several healthy adults. For each donor, three plates each were used for CD4 naive and CD4 memory, two plates were used for CD8 naive, and one plate was used for CD8 memory. Leukapheresis yielded between about 0.94 and 8.9 billion PBMCs per donor. Results the study describes overall, beyond this receptor: Higher generation probabilities were observed for clonotypes shared by all four sorted-subset donors than for non-shared clonotypes. When several donors were compared, the shared fraction of clonotypes was roughly 4.8% for naive CD4, about 4% for naive CD8, about 2.5% for memory CD4, and 0.4% for memory CD8. Incomplete sequencing was indicated by rarefaction of sorted-subset datasets, despite the large sequencing depth. Pairwise subsampling led to the expectation that sequencing depth would affect the degree of clonotype sharing among donors. Sampling was limited to blood, and TCR repertoires in tissue likely differ from TCR repertoires in blood. Because the study included a small number of donors, the genetic and exposure-history diversity represented was limited. Estimated clonotype richness was generally larger for naive than for memory subsets.

CD8 naive samples consisted of CD45RO-negative cells that were positively selected for CCR7, yielding a CD45RA+CCR7+ population without TemRA cells. The donors were healthy, HIV-negative adults who had no recently reported acute infections or vaccinations. Every donor was a Caucasian adult living in Nashville, Tennessee, USA. Blood was obtained by leukapheresis, after which PBMCs were separated by Ficoll-Histopaque density gradient centrifugation and cryopreserved in liquid nitrogen vapor phase. Analytical flow cytometry was used to check the purity and quantity of each magnetically sorted T cell population. Genomic DNA was isolated from every sorted fraction and measured by UV absorbance on a Nanodrop 2000c. Measured from the cysteine to the phenylalanine, the CDR3 is 14 residues long. The sequence is cut down to CDR3 DNA, 42 bases in frame from base 1. The germline V gene gives CDR1 as ENHRY and CDR2 as SYGVKD. V gives up 1 base and J gives up 7 bases, and the segment between their germline ends measures 13 bases.

A note on this clone: The target of this receptor is not known. Base qualities are missing; no much larger clone stands one base away.

TCR CDR3 regions were amplified from genomic DNA by multiplex PCR using the deep immunoSEQ assay. Extracted genomic DNA from each cell subset was spread evenly across all wells of several immunoSEQ 96-well plates, with each plate serving as a replicate. Each replicate PCR for sorted subsets received roughly 0.2 ug genomic DNA, equal to tens of thousands of T cell genomes. The purified libraries were quantified using a Qubit 3.0 fluorometer, sized with a Bioanalyzer 2100, and then quantified again using the KAPA Library Quantification kit. Every immunoSEQ 96-well plate was sequenced on a separate single-read 150-cycle Illumina NextSeq 550 flow cell. In the authors' own workflow: Because the immunoSEQ output held only junctional sequences and lacked quality scores, the filtering could not match the filtering applied to full-length reads. To assign V/J genes and CDR3, sequences were annotated using PyIR, a Python wrapper for IgBLAST v1.9, with IMGT germline references. Reads were removed for weak V/J assignments (E-value above 1e-6), missing CDR3, stop codons, out-of-frame junctions, or ambiguous translated residues. A V3J clonotype was defined by an identical inferred V gene, J gene, and CDR3 amino acid sequence. Percentage overlap between repertoires was calculated by dividing the number of shared unique clonotypes by the size of the smaller repertoire. Three approaches were used to assess repertoire richness: RTK rarefaction, the Chao1 estimator, and Recon v2.1 estimates of unobserved clonotypes. Generation probabilities were computed with OLGA for all TCRbeta clonotypes obtained by the gDNA method from a few donors. Drawn from immuneACCESS, this table holds only the in-frame rearrangements with V and J called that TCRdb kept. Clones are partly lost; checked studies trace under half to an unresolved V gene and leave the rest unexplained. V and J calls and clone size follow that table, whereas D and trimming were derived from the DNA. The table for this sample lists roughly 590,000 clones; around 95% of them were counted only once. In total, the top ten clones hold about 0.11% of the sample.

The TCR originated in a woman younger than 45 in good health. The chain employs TRBV10-3 and TRBJ1-1; the best D guess is TRBD1, with 5 bases matching. Sequencing was carried out using naive CD8+ T cells sorted from blood. Interpreted using the paper, the cell subset or site label stands for: CD45RA+CCR7+. CDR3 reads: CAISELTARGEAFF. The bases are TGTGCCATCAGTGAGTTGACAGCACGAGGTGAAGCTTTCTTT.